This T cell receptor (beta chain) was found in a study of blood T cell repertoires in COVID-19. Study at large: The origin of the acute and convalescent COVID-19 samples was the United States, Italy and Spain. Nucleic acid was either cDNA or gDNA, and it came from T cells, B-cell-depleted T cells, or PBMCs.

CDR3 length equals 19 residues. Looked up from germline, CDR1 is KGHDR and CDR2 is SFDVKD. The germline V and J ends were trimmed by 3 bases and 3 bases, with 25 bases remaining between them. Per the study methods: The authors estimated nucleated cell counts from reference gene primer amplification. Profiling relied on immunoSEQ multiplex PCR, and the TCRdb table lists in-frame clones only, not all of them. The DNA gave D and trimming, while V, J and clone size come from that table. The sample yields approximately 94,000 clones, roughly nine tenths seen once. The gene calls are TRBV24-1 and TRBJ1-2; D possibly corresponds to TRBD1 (5 bases). Sequencing used peripheral blood. This sequence originates from a young man in a cohort sampled during active COVID-19. The CDR3 nucleotides read TGTGCCACCAGTGATCCGTTTGGGGGGAAGTATGCTAAACACTATGGCTACACCTTC. It is translated as CATSDPFGGKYAKHYGYTF.